These 26 T cell receptor beta chains were all obtained from the same sample, sequenced in a study of blood T cell repertoires in COVID-19. Some clones are missing from TCRdb's copy, which holds only in-frame ones; the method was immunoSEQ multiplex PCR. The table lists about 60,000 clones, roughly 84% of them singletons. The sequenced sample was peripheral blood. The receptor source for this set is a man aged 30 to 39 with COVID-19, enrolled during active disease.

The rearrangement joins TRBV2 to TRBJ1-5; D call uncertain. The germline gives CDR1 SNHLY, CDR2 FYNNEI. Trimming removed 2 bases from V and 4 bases from J, with 12 bases in between. The CDR3 sequence is 15 residues long. Here the CDR3 reads CASSERNTENQPQHF. CDR3 DNA: TGTGCCAGCAGTGAACGAAACACGGAGAATCAGCCCCAGCATTTT.

The chain employs TRBV10-3 and TRBJ2-7; 7 bases map to TRBD2. CDR1 is ENHRY and CDR2 is SYGVKD in the germline V gene. The CDR3 totals 12 residues. Losses at the gene ends were 6 bases for V and 9 bases for J; bases not matched to a gene: 8. This chain's CDR3 is CAIRGGEGWQYF. CDR3 in DNA: TGTGCCATCAGAGGCGGGGAGGGGTGGCAGTACTTC.

In DNA form, the CDR3 reads TGTGCCAGCAGCCACGGACTAGCGGGTCTCTACGAGCAGTACTTC. Translation: CASSHGLAGLYEQYF. The V call is TRBV3-1 (or the pseudogene TRBV3-2), the J call TRBJ2-7; the match to TRBD2 covers 11 bases. In germline, CDR1 is LGHDT, CDR2 YNNKEL (reference sequence). V shed 3 bases, J shed 3 bases, and the junction held 4 bases outside the gene matches. This CDR3 is built from 15 residues.

This clone was detected a few times. Relative to the germline gene, one junction end is altered; a read error may explain this. The V and J genes are TRBV7-2 and TRBJ2-7; 7 positions agree with TRBD1. CDR3 length: 12 residues. In germline, CDR1 is SGHTA, CDR2 FQGNSA. The CDR3 spells CASSLGTAVRNF. In nucleotides, the CDR3 is TGTGCCAGCAGCCTAGGGACAGCAGTTAGGAACTTC.

This chain links TRBV5-8 with TRBJ2-3; 9 bases agree with TRBD2. With V trimmed by 4 bases and J by 2 bases, 5 bases remained unmatched. Germline V CDR1 and CDR2: SGHTS, YDEGEE. CDR3 length: 15 amino acids. CDR3 residues: CASSKGLASTDTQYF. CDR3 nucleotides: TGTGCCAGCAGCAAGGGACTAGCCTCCACAGATACGCAGTATTTT.

The V and J genes are TRBV14 and TRBJ2-7, with 14 bases lining up with TRBD2. Germline loops: CDR1 SGHDN, CDR2 FVKESK. The trim removed 3 bases at V and 2 bases at J, leaving 9 bases unmatched. The CDR3 contains 18 residues. Here the CDR3 DNA reads TGTGCCAGCAGCCATTCGGGACTAGCGGGAGAGGGACCCTACGAGCAGTACTTC. Translated, it gives CASSHSGLAGEGPYEQYF.

V and J are TRBV14 and TRBJ2-3; 7 positions match TRBD2. This CDR3 has 17 residues. Losses at the gene ends were 0 bases for V and 0 bases for J; bases not matched to a gene: 6. Germline assignment: CDR1 SGHDN and CDR2 FVKESK. The CDR3 DNA reads as TGTGCCAGCAGCCAAGAGGCTAGCGGCTCGAGCACAGATACGCAGTATTTT. The encoded protein is CASSQEASGSSTDTQYF. Full variable domain (remainder filled in from reference TRBV14 and TRBJ2-3): EAGVTQFPSHSVIEKGQTVTLRCDPISGHDNLYWYRRVMGKEIKFLLHFVKESKQDESGMPNNRFLAERTGGTYSTLKVQPAELEDSGVYFCASSQEASGSSTDTQYFGPGTRLTVL.

The rearrangement uses TRBV13 and TRBJ1-1, with TRBD1 identical over 9 bases. CDR1 is PRHDT and CDR2 is FYEKMQ in the germline V gene (reference sequence). The junction had 9 bases not matched to a gene; V was cut back by 5 bases and J by 5 bases. The CDR3 totals 15 residues. The CDR3 sequence: CASSKGQGLGTEAFF. CDR3 nucleotide sequence: TGTGCCAGCAGCAAGGGACAGGGATTGGGGACTGAAGCTTTCTTT.

This clone showed up just once. The chain links TRBV24-1 to TRBJ1-2; D not resolved. The CDR3 spans 14 residues. V dropped 0 bases and J dropped 7 bases, with 11 bases sitting between them. Germline assignment: CDR1 KGHDR and CDR2 SFDVKD. The CDR3 here is CATSDLNRGGGYTF. The CDR3, as DNA: TGTGCCACCAGTGATTTGAATCGGGGTGGTGGCTACACCTTC.

The chain is built from TRBV19 and TRBJ1-3, with TRBD1 identical over 7 bases. Germline V gene sequence: CDR1 LNHDA, CDR2 SQIVND (reference sequence). V shed 4 bases, J shed 0 bases, and the junction held 0 bases outside the gene matches. The CDR3 length is 14 residues. CDR3 bases: TGTGCCAGTAGTAGGACAGGCTCTGGAAACACCATATATTTT. Protein: CASSRTGSGNTIYF.

The chain links TRBV27 to TRBJ1-5; 8 nucleotides align to TRBD1. V was pared by 5 bases and J by 5 bases, with 8 bases of the junction left unmatched. Per the germline V gene, CDR1 is MNHEY and CDR2 is SMNVEV (reference sequence). The CDR3 runs to 15 residues. CDR3 amino acids: CASSITPTGDQPQHF. DNA of the CDR3: TGTGCCAGCAGTATAACCCCGACAGGGGATCAGCCCCAGCATTTT.

The chain combines TRBV21-1 with TRBJ2-1; the listed D gene, TRBD1, was not tested against the DNA. TRBV21-1 is a documented pseudogene. CDR3 length: 18 residues. CDR3 sequence reads: CASSREYDRHSSYNEQFF. The DNA for the CDR3 is TGTGCCAGCAGCAGAGAATACGACAGGCATAGCTCCTACAATGAGCAGTTCTTC.

J is TRBJ2-1 and V is TRBV4-1, with D maybe TRBD1 (7 bases). The CDR3 sequence is 18 residues long. The germline gives CDR1 MGHRA, CDR2 YSYEKL. V shed 7 bases and J shed 9 bases, with 31 bases lying between them. The DNA for the CDR3 is TGCGCCAGCACCTTCTCCCAGGGGGGAGAGTGGCCTAGGGGTGAGCAGTTCTTC. Its translation is CASTFSQGGEWPRGEQFF.

V usage is TRBV7-9 and J usage is TRBJ2-7; TRBD2 matches 10 bases. Per the germline V gene, CDR1 is SEHNR and CDR2 is FQNEAQ (reference sequence). The CDR3 extends over 17 amino acids. V lost 1 base to trimming and J lost 3 bases; unmatched junction nucleotides: 9. The CDR3 DNA is TGTGCCAGCAGCTTAGAGCCGAGCGGGAGGGGTAACTACGAGCAGTACTTC. This sequence encodes CASSLEPSGRGNYEQYF.

The CDR3 nucleotides are TGTGCCAGCAGCTTCCCAGGGGGCGGCGAGCAGTACTTC. Its translation is CASSFPGGGEQYF. This rearrangement joins TRBV7-2 to TRBJ2-7, with 8 bases that match TRBD1. V lost 3 bases to trimming and J lost 6 bases; unmatched junction nucleotides: 4. Germline loops: CDR1 SGHTA, CDR2 FQGNSA. The CDR3 sequence is 13 residues long.

This chain joins TRBV7-3 and TRBJ2-3, with D possibly matching TRBD2 (5 bases). This CDR3 comprises 15 residues. V was clipped by 1 base and J by 0 bases, with 8 bases between them. The V gene's germline CDR1 is SGHTA and CDR2 FQGTGA. The CDR3 coding sequence is TGTGCCAGCAGCTTAATGGGCGGGAGCACAGATACGCAGTATTTT. This sequence encodes CASSLMGGSTDTQYF. Full variable domain (missing parts from reference TRBV7-3 and TRBJ2-3): GAGVSQTPSNKVTEKGKYVELRCDPISGHTALYWYRQSLGQGPEFLIYFQGTGAADDSGLPNDRFFAVRPEGSVSTLKIQRTERGDSAVYLCASSLMGGSTDTQYFGPGTRLTVL.

The rearrangement uses TRBV6-5 and TRBJ2-1; possibly TRBD2 for D (5 bases). The germline V gene encodes CDR1 MNHEY and CDR2 SVGAGI. This CDR3 is 11 amino acids long. Trimming took off 5 bases at V and 10 bases at J, with 9 bases between the two ends. The CDR3 nucleotides are TGTGCCAGCAGTCTGGGAGTGGAGCAGTTCTTC. This sequence encodes CASSLGVEQFF.

This chain connects TRBV6-5 to TRBJ2-5, with a tentative D call TRBD1 (6 bases). Trimming cost V 3 bases and J 0 bases, with 11 bases left between them. CDR3 length equals 15 residues. Germline loops: CDR1 MNHEY, CDR2 SVGAGI. CDR3 amino acids: CASSYHQGYQETQYF. The CDR3 coding sequence is TGTGCCAGCAGTTATCATCAGGGGTACCAAGAGACCCAGTACTTC.

V gene TRBV27 combines with J gene TRBJ1-2; 8 nucleotides line up with TRBD1. CDR1 is MNHEY and CDR2 is SMNVEV in the germline V gene (reference sequence). This CDR3 contains 17 residues. After removal of 8 bases from V and 3 bases from J, the junction contained 17 bases not matched to a gene. The DNA of the CDR3 is TGTGCCAGCCCGGGGAATAAATGGACAGGGCGGGACTATGGCTACACCTTC. This translates into CASPGNKWTGRDYGYTF.

The chain combines TRBV28 with TRBJ2-7, with TRBD1 matching 9 bases. The CDR3 extends over 15 amino acids. V trimming: 8 bases; J trimming: 2 bases; junction bases outside the gene matches: 10. The germline gives CDR1 MDHEN, CDR2 SYDVKM. The CDR3 nucleotides are TGTGCCAGCCGAACGGGACAGGGTATCACCTACGAGCAGTACTTC. It encodes CASRTGQGITYEQYF.

The chain links TRBV5-4 to TRBJ2-1; perhaps TRBD2 as D (7 bases). The CDR3 spans 15 residues. V lost 4 bases to trimming and J lost 9 bases, with 20 bases between them. CDR1 SGHNT and CDR2 YYREEE come from the germline V gene (reference sequence). CDR3 in DNA: TGTGCCAGCAGCGGGGGGGGCCTTAAGCTGGGTGAGCAGTTCTTC. It codes for CASSGGGLKLGEQFF.

The rearrangement uses TRBV7-9 and TRBJ1-4, with TRBD1 matching 9 bases. The V gene end was trimmed by 2 bases and the J gene end by 10 bases; junction bases not matched to a gene: 5. The CDR3 length is 14 residues. Germline assignment: CDR1 SEHNR and CDR2 FQNEAQ (reference sequence). Here the CDR3 reads CASSLRGQGGKLFF. The CDR3 DNA sequence: TGTGCCAGCAGCTTAAGGGGACAGGGAGGAAAACTGTTTTTT. Full variable domain (remainder filled in from reference TRBV7-9 and TRBJ1-4): DTGVSQNPRHKITKRGQNVTFRCDPISEHNRLYWYRQTLGQGPEFLTYFQNEAQLEKSRLLSDRFSAERPKGSFSTLEIQRTEQGDSAMYLCASSLRGQGGKLFFGSGTQLSVL.

The chain is built from TRBV6-5 and TRBJ2-3; weak D call: TRBD1 (6 bases). The V gene's germline CDR1 is MNHEY and CDR2 SVGAGI. Trimming took 6 bases from V and 2 from J, leaving 12 bases between them. CDR3 length: 14 amino acids. The CDR3 sequence: CASRIDRHTDTQYF. The CDR3 nucleotides read TGTGCCAGCAGGATCGACAGGCACACAGATACGCAGTATTTT.

The chain uses TRBV27 and TRBJ2-1; 15 bases fit TRBD2. J lost 4 bases, V lost 3 bases, and 7 bases had no gene match. Germline V gives CDR1 MNHEY, CDR2 SMNVEV (reference sequence). This CDR3 region has 18 residues. The CDR3 nucleotides are TGTGCCAGCAGTTTGACCGGGACTAGCGGGAGGAGGTACAATGAGCAGTTCTTC. Its protein is CASSLTGTSGRRYNEQFF.

A few counts support this clone. CDR3 loop: CASSYDGTAKGVGEAFF. CDR3 DNA: TGTGCCAGCAGTTACGATGGGACCGCAAAGGGGGTCGGTGAAGCTTTCTTT. The chain employs TRBV6-2 or TRBV6-3 and TRBJ1-1, with D tentatively TRBD1 (6 bases). Germline assignment: CDR1 MNHEY and CDR2 SVGEGT. Trimming took 2 bases from V and 7 from J, leaving 23 bases between them. The CDR3 has 17 residues.

The chain recombines TRBV7-2 with TRBJ2-1, with 8 bases matching TRBD1. V was clipped by 0 bases and J by 6 bases; unmatched bases: 4. Germline V lookup: CDR1 SGHTA, CDR2 FQGNSA. This CDR3 comprises 15 residues. CDR3 coding DNA: TGTGCCAGCAGCTTAGCGAGGACAGGGAGCAATGAGCAGTTCTTC. Amino acid sequence: CASSLARTGSNEQFF.